These 15 T cell receptor beta chains originate from one sample sequenced in a study of blood T cell repertoires in COVID-19. Libraries were prepared by immunoSEQ multiplex PCR; TCRdb keeps only in-frame clonotypes and omits some of them. The sample records fewer than 400,000 clones, roughly 86% being singletons. Sample: PBMCs or T cells enriched from blood (not recorded which). These receptors were taken from a woman in her thirties who had recovered from COVID-19.

The CDR3 spells CASTRQGAITEAFF. CDR3 nucleotide sequence: TGTGCCAGCACCCGTCAGGGGGCGATCACTGAAGCTTTCTTT. The rearrangement links TRBV6-5 to TRBJ1-1; 8 bases fit TRBD1. The CDR3 is made up of 14 amino acids. From germline, CDR1 is MNHEY and CDR2 SVGAGI. V was clipped by 7 bases and J by 4 bases; unmatched bases: 8.

J is TRBJ2-2 and V is TRBV28; TRBD2 agrees at 7 bases. From germline, CDR1 is MDHEN and CDR2 SYDVKM. The CDR3 spans 16 residues. V lost 7 bases and J lost 7; bases outside the gene matches: 15. CDR3 sequence (DNA): TGTGCCAGCACCCTCCGGGGGGTCCAAGGGGTCGGGGAGCTGTTTTTT. Translation: CASTLRGVQGVGELFF.

The chain is built from TRBV5-1 and TRBJ2-1; 7 nucleotides match TRBD2. V dropped 0 bases and J dropped 5; count of bases not matched to a gene: 5. In germline, CDR1 is SGHRS, CDR2 YFSETQ. The CDR3 runs 15 residues. Here the CDR3 DNA reads TGCGCCAGCAGCTTGGTGGGGGAGGGACACAATGAGCAGTTCTTC. Translating it yields CASSLVGEGHNEQFF.

This clone was detected only a few times. This CDR3 is also generated by other DNA sequences in the sample. The chain couples TRBV19 to TRBJ1-3; D perhaps matches TRBD1 (5 bases). The CDR3 runs 13 residues. From germline, CDR1 is LNHDA and CDR2 SQIVND (reference sequence). Trimming left V 4 bases short and J 1 base short, with 5 bases between. The DNA of the CDR3 is TGTGCCAGTAGTACAGGGTCTGGAAACACCATATATTTT. Its translation is CASSTGSGNTIYF.

This chain connects TRBV11-1 to TRBJ2-1; maybe TRBD2 (5 bases). Germline V gene sequence: CDR1 SGHAT, CDR2 FQDESV (reference sequence). The ends were cut back, 8 bases at V and 8 bases at J, with 16 bases in the middle. The CDR3 extends over 13 amino acids. The CDR3, as DNA: TGTGCCAGCGGCCACTTTAGCGTAGATGAGCAGTTCTTC. Translation gives CASGHFSVDEQFF. Full variable domain (remainder filled in from reference TRBV11-1 and TRBJ2-1): EAEVAQSPRYKITEKSQAVAFWCDPISGHATLYWYRQILGQGPELLVQFQDESVVDDSQLPKDRFSAERLKGVDSTLKIQPAELGDSAMYLCASGHFSVDEQFFGPGTRLTVL.

The chain couples TRBV29-1 to TRBJ2-7, with TRBD1 identical over 9 bases. The CDR3 is 15 amino acids. Germline loops: CDR1 SQVTM, CDR2 ANQGSEA. Trimming removed 5 bases from V and 3 bases from J; junction bases left unmatched: 11. This chain's CDR3 is CSVSGDRERVYEQYF. The CDR3 coding sequence is TGCAGCGTTTCTGGGGACAGGGAACGGGTCTACGAGCAGTACTTC.

The gene calls are TRBV18 and TRBJ1-5; D perhaps matches TRBD1 (5 bases). Trimming pared 6 bases from V and 5 bases from J, leaving 14 bases between. The germline V gene encodes CDR1 KGHSH and CDR2 LQKENI. The CDR3 sequence is 14 residues long. The CDR3 DNA reads TGTGCCAGCTCGGCCTCGGGGGGTGATCAGCCCCAGCATTTT. Translation gives CASSASGGDQPQHF.

The genes are TRBV28 and TRBJ2-7, with a possible D match to TRBD2 (6 bases). CDR3 length: 15 residues. Between the trimmed V and J ends, which lost 4 bases and 9 bases, there was a span of 22 bases. From germline, CDR1 is MDHEN and CDR2 SYDVKM. CDR3 bases: TGTGCCAGCAGTTCGGGGAACCAGGGAGGCTTCGGGCAGTACTTC. The encoded protein is CASSSGNQGGFGQYF.

The chain couples TRBV19 to TRBJ1-1; D is uncertain. CDR1 and CDR2 from the germline V gene are LNHDA and SQIVND (reference sequence). The CDR3 has 13 amino acids. V was shortened by 9 bases and J by 7 bases, with 18 bases between the two germline ends. The CDR3 DNA is TGTGCCAGCTTACGTGGCATGACACTTGAAGCTTTCTTT. This gives the protein CASLRGMTLEAFF.

This chain connects TRBV7-9 to TRBJ2-2; 9 bases match TRBD2. Germline loops: CDR1 SEHNR, CDR2 FQNEAQ (reference sequence). V shed 10 bases and J 0 bases; nucleotides not matched to a gene: 9. This CDR3 has 16 residues. CDR3 in DNA: TGTGCCATCCGCCCCCTAGCGGGAACGAACACCGGGGAGCTGTTTTTT. Translating gives CAIRPLAGTNTGELFF.

This chain joins TRBV3-1 (or the pseudogene TRBV3-2) and TRBJ2-3; TRBD2 might be the D (6 bases). The CDR3 sequence is 16 residues long. Germline CDR1 is LGHDT and CDR2 is YNNKEL (reference sequence). The V end lost 0 bases, the J end lost 2 bases, and 12 bases lay between the germline ends. Written as DNA, the CDR3 is TGTGCCAGCAGCCAAGATGGCGGGAATACCACAGATACGCAGTATTTT. Translated: CASSQDGGNTTDTQYF.

This clone was counted once. V is TRBV7-9 and J is TRBJ2-1, with 9 nucleotides matching TRBD2. The V gene's germline CDR1 is SEHNR and CDR2 FQNEAQ (reference sequence). CDR3 length equals 16 residues. V lost 3 bases, J lost 0 bases, and 3 bases stayed unmatched. The CDR3 DNA sequence: TGTGCCAGCAGCTTCAGCGGGGGGCACTCCTACAATGAGCAGTTCTTC. Translation gives CASSFSGGHSYNEQFF.

The sample holds many counts of this clone. This chain uses TRBV27 with TRBJ2-7, with a tentative D call TRBD1 (5 bases). V was clipped by 6 bases and J by 2 bases, with 14 bases between them. The CDR3 is 14 residues long. Germline V CDR1 and CDR2: MNHEY, SMNVEV (reference sequence). CDR3 residues: CASSSALGPYEQYF. In nucleotides, the CDR3 is TGTGCCAGCAGCTCCGCCCTGGGGCCCTACGAGCAGTACTTC.

This clone was detected once. V is TRBV19 and J is TRBJ2-2; the match to TRBD2 covers 7 bases. The CDR3 covers 20 residues. Germline CDR1 reads LNHDA; CDR2 reads SQIVND (reference sequence). Losses at the gene ends were 0 bases for V and 1 base for J; bases not matched to a gene: 14. The chain's CDR3 is CASSIEYSGLGGRNTGELFF. CDR3 DNA: TGTGCCAGTAGTATAGAGTATTCGGGCTTGGGAGGGAGGAACACCGGGGAGCTGTTTTTT.

The chain combines TRBV5-4 with TRBJ2-5, with TRBD2 matching over 12 bases. Trimming took 0 bases from V and 3 from J; bases not matched to a gene: 6. CDR1 is SGHNT, CDR2 YYREEE, per germline (reference sequence). This CDR3 is built from 17 residues. The CDR3 loop is CASSLGGLAGIEETQYF. The CDR3 DNA is TGTGCCAGCAGCTTGGGAGGACTAGCGGGGATTGAAGAGACCCAGTACTTC.